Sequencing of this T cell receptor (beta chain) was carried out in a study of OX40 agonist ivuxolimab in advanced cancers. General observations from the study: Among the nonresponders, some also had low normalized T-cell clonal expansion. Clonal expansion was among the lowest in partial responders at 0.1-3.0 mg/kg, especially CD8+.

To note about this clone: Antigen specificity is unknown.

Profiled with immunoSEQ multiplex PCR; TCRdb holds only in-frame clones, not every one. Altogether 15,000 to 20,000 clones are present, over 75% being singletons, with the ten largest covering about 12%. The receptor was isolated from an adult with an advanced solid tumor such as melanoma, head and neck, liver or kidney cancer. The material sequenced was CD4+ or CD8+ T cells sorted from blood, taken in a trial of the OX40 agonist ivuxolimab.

For the CDR3, the DNA is TGTGCCAGCAGCCCCCGGGGGAGCTCTGGAAACACCATATATTTT. Its protein product is CASSPRGSSGNTIYF. The chain has TRBV5-8 and TRBJ1-3; D is possibly TRBD1 (5 bases). Between the trimmed V and J ends, which lost 4 bases and 0 bases, there was a span of 11 bases. The germline V gene encodes CDR1 SGHTS and CDR2 YDEGEE. The CDR3 contains 15 residues.